Listed below are T cell receptor beta chains from one sample, sequenced in a study of cytomegalovirus exposure and HLA in healthy donors. Profiled with immunoSEQ multiplex PCR; TCRdb holds only in-frame clones, not every one. The sample has some 190,000 clones, 85% seen once. Material for sequencing was PBMCs. The receptor set was obtained from a boy aged 2-15 years in good health and CMV-seronegative. Both conserved end residues are part of each CDR3. The D gene is left open where the match is weak. Some rows have no size entry. The others give once, few or many, or a class for an expanded clone.

size	J	D	V	DNA	CDR3
few	TRBJ2-5	-	TRBV5-5	TGTGCCAGCAGCTTTGACTTACGGGAGACCCAGTACTTC	CASSFDLRETQYF
-	TRBJ1-1	-	TRBV27	TGTGCCAGCAAGGTGGCGGGGAACACTGAAGCTTTCTTT	CASKVAGNTEAFF
-	TRBJ1-2	TRBD1	TRBV29-1	TGCAGCGCAAAGACAGGGACCCTCTATGGCTACACCTTC	CSAKTGTLYGYTF
-	TRBJ2-1	-	TRBV7-8	TGTGCCAGCGTAGGCCAGAGGGATCCCTACAATGAGCAGTTCTTC	CASVGQRDPYNEQFF
-	TRBJ2-1	TRBD2	TRBV13	TGTGCCAGCAGCCCGGGACTAGCGGGACTCAATGAGCAGTTCTTC	CASSPGLAGLNEQFF
-	TRBJ1-3	TRBD1	TRBV4-1	TGCGCCAGCAGCCCGGACAGGGGGGCTGGAAACACCATATATTTT	CASSPDRGAGNTIYF
-	TRBJ2-1	-	TRBV6-5	TGTGCCAGCAGTTCCCCGGGAGAGTCCAATGAGCAGTTCTTC	CASSSPGESNEQFF
-	TRBJ2-7	-	TRBV28	TGTGCCAGCAGTTTTCTAGGCTACGAGCAGTACTTC	CASSFLGYEQYF
once	TRBJ1-5	-	TRBV19	TGTGCCAGTAAAGGCGGGTACAATCAGCCCCAGCATTTT	CASKGGYNQPQHF
-	TRBJ2-5	TRBD1	TRBV19	TGTGCCAGCGGCGCCGCCAGGGGGCCGGAGACCCAGTACTTC	CASGAARGPETQYF